This T cell receptor (beta chain) comes out of a study of Graves' ophthalmopathy and Graves' hyperthyroidism. TCR beta CDR3 regions were amplified from RNA transcripts. Scientists carried out first-round RT-PCR using HTBI primers and then a second-round multiplex PCR. Using its own MiXCR run on the multiplex PCR reads, TCRdb lists one record per CDR3 protein. The table has roughly 350,000 distinct CDR3 sequences, roughly a sixth seen once. Trimming removed 2 bases at V and 5 bases at J, with 13 bases between. The germline CDR1 and CDR2 sequences are MNHEY and SVGEGT. The CDR3 loop spans 14 amino acids.

The sequenced sample was peripheral blood. The receptor was isolated from an adult woman with stable Graves' hyperthyroidism. The rearrangement links TRBV6-2 or TRBV6-3 to TRBJ2-7; the D is unclear. For the CDR3, the DNA is TGTGCCAGCAGTTACGCCCCCGCTAGGAACGAGCAGTACTTC. Translation gives CASSYAPARNEQYF.